This T cell receptor beta chain was obtained from a study of cytomegalovirus exposure and HLA in healthy donors. Study context: Unique TCR beta sequences numbering around 110 million came from approximately 180 million T cells in an earlier analysis.

The PCR used 60 Vbeta and 13 Jbeta primers. Here immunoSEQ multiplex PCR was the method, and the copy in TCRdb shows in-frame clones only, minus some. Of more than 90,000 clones listed, around 76% are singletons. CDR1 is SGHTA, CDR2 FQGNSA, per germline. The CDR3 covers 13 residues. Deletions cut 2 bases from V and 0 bases from J, with 4 bases between. The study's findings and limits: While the bulk of TCR sequences proved rare, some public TCRs turned up in many donors. Immune exposure was documented only through CMV serostatus.

In this sample, this clone turned up a few times. Antigen specificity is unknown. This clonotype originated in a young man in good health and CMV-seronegative. The gene calls are TRBV7-2 and TRBJ1-1; D is unclear. Sequencing was done on a sample of PBMCs. The CDR3 DNA reads TGTGCCAGCAGCTTACCTGTGAACACTGAAGCTTTCTTT. Translation: CASSLPVNTEAFF.